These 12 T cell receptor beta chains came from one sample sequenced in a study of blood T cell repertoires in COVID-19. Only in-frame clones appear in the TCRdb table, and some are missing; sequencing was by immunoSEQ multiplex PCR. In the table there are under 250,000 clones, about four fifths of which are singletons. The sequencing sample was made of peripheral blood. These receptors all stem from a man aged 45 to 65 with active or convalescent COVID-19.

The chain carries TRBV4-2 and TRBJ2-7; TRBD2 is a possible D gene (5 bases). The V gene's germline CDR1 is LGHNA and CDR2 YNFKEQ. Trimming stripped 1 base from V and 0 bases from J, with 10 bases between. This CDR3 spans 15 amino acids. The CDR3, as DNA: TGTGCCAGCAGCCAAGGCAGCGGCGCCTCCTACGAGCAGTACTTC. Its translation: CASSQGSGASYEQYF.

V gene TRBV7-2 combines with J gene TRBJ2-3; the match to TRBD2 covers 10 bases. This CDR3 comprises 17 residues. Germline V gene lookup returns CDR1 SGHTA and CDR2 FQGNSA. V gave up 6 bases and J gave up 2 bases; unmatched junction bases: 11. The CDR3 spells CASRFSGGTRATDTQYF. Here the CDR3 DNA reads TGTGCCAGCAGGTTTAGCGGGGGGACCAGGGCCACAGATACGCAGTATTTT.

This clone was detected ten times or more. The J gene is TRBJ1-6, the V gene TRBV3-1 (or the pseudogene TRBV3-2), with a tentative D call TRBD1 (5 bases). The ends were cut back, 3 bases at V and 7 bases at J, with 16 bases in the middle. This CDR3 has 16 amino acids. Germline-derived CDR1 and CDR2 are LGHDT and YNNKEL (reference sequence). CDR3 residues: CASSQEAGRINSPLHF. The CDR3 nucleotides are TGTGCCAGCAGCCAGGAGGCGGGACGGATCAATTCACCCCTCCACTTT.

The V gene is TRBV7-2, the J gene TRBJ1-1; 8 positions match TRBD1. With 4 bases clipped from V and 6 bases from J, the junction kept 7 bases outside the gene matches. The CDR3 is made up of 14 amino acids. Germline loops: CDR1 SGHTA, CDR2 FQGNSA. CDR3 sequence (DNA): TGTGCCAGCAGCTCCAGGGGGCTAGGCGCTGAAGCTTTCTTT. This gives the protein CASSSRGLGAEAFF.

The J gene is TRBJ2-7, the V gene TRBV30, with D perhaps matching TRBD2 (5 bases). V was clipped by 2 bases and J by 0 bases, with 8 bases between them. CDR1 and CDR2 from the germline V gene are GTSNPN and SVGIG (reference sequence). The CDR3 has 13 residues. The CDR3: CAWSTGNSYEQYF. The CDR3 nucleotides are TGTGCCTGGAGTACGGGGAACTCCTACGAGCAGTACTTC.

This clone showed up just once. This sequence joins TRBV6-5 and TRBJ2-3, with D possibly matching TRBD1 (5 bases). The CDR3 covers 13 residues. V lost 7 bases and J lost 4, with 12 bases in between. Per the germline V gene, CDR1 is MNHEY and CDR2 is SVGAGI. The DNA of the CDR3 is TGTGCCAGCATCCTTGGGGCGGCAGATACGCAGTATTTT. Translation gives CASILGAADTQYF.

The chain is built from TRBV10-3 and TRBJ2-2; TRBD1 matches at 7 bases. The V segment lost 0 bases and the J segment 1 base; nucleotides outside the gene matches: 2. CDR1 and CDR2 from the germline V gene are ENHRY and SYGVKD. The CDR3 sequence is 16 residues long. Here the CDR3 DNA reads TGTGCCATCAGTGAGTCTTACAGGGGGAACACCGGGGAGCTGTTTTTT. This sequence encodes CAISESYRGNTGELFF.

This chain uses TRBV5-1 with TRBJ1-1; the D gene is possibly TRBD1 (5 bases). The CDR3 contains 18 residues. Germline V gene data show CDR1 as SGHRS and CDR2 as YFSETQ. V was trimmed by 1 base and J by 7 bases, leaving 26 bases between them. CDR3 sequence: CASSLPRQGGLGKREAFF. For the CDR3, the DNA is TGCGCCAGCAGCTTGCCTCGCCAGGGAGGGCTAGGCAAACGTGAAGCTTTCTTT.

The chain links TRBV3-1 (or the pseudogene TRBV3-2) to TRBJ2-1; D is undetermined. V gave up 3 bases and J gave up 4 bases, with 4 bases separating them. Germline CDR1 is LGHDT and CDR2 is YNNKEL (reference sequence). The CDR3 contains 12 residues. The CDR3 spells CASSQSYNEQFF. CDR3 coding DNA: TGTGCCAGCAGCCAGTCTTACAATGAGCAGTTCTTC.

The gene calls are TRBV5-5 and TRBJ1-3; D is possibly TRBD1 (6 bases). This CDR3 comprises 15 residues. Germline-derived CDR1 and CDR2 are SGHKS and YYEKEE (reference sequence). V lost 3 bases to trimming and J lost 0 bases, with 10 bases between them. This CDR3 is CASSWDTRSGNTIYF. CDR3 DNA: TGTGCCAGCAGCTGGGACACTCGCTCTGGAAACACCATATATTTT.

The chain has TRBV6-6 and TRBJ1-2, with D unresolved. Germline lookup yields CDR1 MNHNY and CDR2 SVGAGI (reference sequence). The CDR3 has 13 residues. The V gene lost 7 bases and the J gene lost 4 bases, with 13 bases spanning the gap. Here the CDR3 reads CASTPIGAYGYTF. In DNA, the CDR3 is TGTGCCAGCACCCCCATCGGAGCCTATGGCTACACCTTC.

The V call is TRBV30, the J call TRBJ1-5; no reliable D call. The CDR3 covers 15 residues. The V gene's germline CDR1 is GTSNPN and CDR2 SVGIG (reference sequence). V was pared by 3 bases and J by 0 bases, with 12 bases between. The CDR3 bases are TGTGCCTGGAGGGAGACGGGAAATAGCAATCAGCCCCAGCATTTT. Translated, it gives CAWRETGNSNQPQHF.